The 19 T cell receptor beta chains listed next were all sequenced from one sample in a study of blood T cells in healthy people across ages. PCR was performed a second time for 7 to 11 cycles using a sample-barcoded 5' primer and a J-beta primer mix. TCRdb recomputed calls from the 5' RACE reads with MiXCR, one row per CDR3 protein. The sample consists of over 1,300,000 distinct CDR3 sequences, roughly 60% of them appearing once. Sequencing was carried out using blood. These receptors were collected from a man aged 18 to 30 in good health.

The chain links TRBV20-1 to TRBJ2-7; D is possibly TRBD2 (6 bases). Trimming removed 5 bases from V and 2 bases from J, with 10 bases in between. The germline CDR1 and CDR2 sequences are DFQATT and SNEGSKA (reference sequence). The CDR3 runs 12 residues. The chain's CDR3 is CSARGNTYEQYF. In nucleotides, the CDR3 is TGCAGTGCTCGGGGGAATACCTACGAGCAGTACTTC.

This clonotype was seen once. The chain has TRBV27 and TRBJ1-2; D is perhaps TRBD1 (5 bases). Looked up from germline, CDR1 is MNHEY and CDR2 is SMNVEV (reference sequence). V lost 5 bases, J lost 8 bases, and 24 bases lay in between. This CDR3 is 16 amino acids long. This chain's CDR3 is CASSRKPGTGVRGYTF. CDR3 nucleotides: TGTGCCAGCAGTCGGAAGCCCGGGACGGGCGTGAGGGGCTACACCTTC.

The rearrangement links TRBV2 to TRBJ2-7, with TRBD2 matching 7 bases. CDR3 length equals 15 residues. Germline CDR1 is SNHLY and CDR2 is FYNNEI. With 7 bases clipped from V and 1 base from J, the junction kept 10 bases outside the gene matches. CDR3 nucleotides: TGTGCCAGCACCACACTAGCGAGAGGTTCCTACGAGCAGTACTTC. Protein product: CASTTLARGSYEQYF.

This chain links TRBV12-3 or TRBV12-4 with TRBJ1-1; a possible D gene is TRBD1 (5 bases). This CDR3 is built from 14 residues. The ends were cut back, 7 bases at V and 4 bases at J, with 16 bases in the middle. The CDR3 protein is CASTRPRQGTEAFF. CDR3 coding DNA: TGTGCCAGCACCCGACCCAGGCAGGGCACTGAAGCTTTCTTT.

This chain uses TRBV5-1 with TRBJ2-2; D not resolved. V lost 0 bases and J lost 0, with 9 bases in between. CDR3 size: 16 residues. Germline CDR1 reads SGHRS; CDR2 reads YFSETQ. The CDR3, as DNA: TGCGCCAGCAGCTTGGGTGGCAGCCCGAACACCGGGGAGCTGTTTTTT. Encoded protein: CASSLGGSPNTGELFF.

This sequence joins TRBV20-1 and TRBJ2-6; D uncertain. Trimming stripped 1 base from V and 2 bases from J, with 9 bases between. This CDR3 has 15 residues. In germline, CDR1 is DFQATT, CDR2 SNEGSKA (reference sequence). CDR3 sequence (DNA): TGCAGTGCTAGAGGGGGTTCCGCTGGGGCCAACGTCCTGACTTTC. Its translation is CSARGGSAGANVLTF.

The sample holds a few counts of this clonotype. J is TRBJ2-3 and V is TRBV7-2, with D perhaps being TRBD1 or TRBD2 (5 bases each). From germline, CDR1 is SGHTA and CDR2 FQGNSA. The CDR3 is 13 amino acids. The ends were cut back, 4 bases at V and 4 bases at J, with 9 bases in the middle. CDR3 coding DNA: TGTGCCAGCAGCTGGGACGGTCCAGATACGCAGTATTTT. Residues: CASSWDGPDTQYF.

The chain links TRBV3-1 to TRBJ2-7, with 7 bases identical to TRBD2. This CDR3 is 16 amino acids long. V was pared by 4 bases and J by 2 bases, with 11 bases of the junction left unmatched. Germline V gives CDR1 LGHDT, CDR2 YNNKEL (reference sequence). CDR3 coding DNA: TGTGCCAGCAGCCCGGCAGGCCGGGGGGTAGCCTACGAGCAGTACTTC. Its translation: CASSPAGRGVAYEQYF.

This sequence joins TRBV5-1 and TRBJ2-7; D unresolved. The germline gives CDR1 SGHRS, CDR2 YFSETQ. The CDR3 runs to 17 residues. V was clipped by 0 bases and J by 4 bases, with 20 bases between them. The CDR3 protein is CASSLEGRSVGWYEQYF. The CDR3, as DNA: TGCGCCAGCAGCTTGGAAGGACGGAGCGTAGGTTGGTACGAGCAGTACTTC. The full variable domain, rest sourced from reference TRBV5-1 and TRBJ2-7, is KAGVTQTPRYLIKTRGQQVTLSCSPISGHRSVSWYQQTPGQGLQFLFEYFSETQRNKGNFPGRFSGRQFSNSRSEMNVSTLELGDSALYLCASSLEGRSVGWYEQYFGPGTRLTVT.

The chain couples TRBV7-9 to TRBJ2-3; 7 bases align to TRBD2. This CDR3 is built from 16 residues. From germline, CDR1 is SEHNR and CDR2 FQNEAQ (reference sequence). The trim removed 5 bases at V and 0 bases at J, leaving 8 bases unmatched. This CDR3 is CASSQLATSSTDTQYF. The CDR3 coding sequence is TGTGCCAGCAGCCAACTAGCGACCTCTAGCACAGATACGCAGTATTTT.

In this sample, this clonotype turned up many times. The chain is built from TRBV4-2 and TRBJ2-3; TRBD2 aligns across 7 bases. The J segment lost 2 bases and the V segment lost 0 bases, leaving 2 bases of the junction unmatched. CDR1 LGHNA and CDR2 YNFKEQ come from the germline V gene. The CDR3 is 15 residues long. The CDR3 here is CASSQEREHTDTQYF. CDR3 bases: TGTGCCAGCAGCCAAGAGCGGGAGCACACAGATACGCAGTATTTT.

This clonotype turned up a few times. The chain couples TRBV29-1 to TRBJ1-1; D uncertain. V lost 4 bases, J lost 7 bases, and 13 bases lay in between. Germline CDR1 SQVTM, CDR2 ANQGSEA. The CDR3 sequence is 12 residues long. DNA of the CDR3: TGCAGCGTTGTTCTCCCGTCCGTTGAAGCTTTCTTT. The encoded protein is CSVVLPSVEAFF.

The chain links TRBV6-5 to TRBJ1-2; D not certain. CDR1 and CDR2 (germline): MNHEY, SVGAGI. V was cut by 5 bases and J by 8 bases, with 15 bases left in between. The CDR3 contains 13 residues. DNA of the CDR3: TGTGCCAGCAGTGACGCCGGGGTTTGGGGCTACACCTTC. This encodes CASSDAGVWGYTF.

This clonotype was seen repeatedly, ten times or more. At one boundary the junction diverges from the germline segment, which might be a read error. The CDR3 loop reads CASSLALSTDTQYF. For the CDR3, the DNA is TGTGCCAGCAGCCTAGCGTTGAGCACAGATACGCAGTATTTT. V gene TRBV5-1 combines with J gene TRBJ2-3; the D gene is possibly TRBD2 (6 bases). Germline V lookup: CDR1 SGHRS, CDR2 YFSETQ. There are 14 residues in the CDR3.

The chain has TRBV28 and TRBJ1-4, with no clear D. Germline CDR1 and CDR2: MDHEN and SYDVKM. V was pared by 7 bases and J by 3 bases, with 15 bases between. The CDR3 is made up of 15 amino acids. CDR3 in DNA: TGTGCCAGCACTCCGGCGGTCGCGGCTAATGAAAAACTGTTTTTT. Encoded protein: CASTPAVAANEKLFF.

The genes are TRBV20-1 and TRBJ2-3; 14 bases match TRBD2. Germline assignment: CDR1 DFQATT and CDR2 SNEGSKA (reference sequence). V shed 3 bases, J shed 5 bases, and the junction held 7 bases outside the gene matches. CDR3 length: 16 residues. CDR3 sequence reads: CSASPGTSGGQDTQYF. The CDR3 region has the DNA TGCAGTGCTAGCCCAGGGACTAGCGGGGGACAAGATACGCAGTATTTT.

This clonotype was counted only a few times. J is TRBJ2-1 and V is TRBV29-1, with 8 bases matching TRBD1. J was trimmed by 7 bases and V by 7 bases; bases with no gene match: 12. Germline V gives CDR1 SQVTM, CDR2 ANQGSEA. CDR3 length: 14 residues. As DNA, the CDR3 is TGCAGCGCCCAATACCTCGACAGGGGTAATGAGCAGTTCTTC. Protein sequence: CSAQYLDRGNEQFF.

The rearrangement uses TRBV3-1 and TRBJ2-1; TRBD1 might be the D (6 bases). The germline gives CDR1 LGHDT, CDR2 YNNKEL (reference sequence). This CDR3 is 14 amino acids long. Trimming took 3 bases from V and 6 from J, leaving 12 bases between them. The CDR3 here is CASSHRTGPNEQFF. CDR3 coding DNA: TGTGCCAGCAGCCACCGTACAGGGCCCAATGAGCAGTTCTTC.

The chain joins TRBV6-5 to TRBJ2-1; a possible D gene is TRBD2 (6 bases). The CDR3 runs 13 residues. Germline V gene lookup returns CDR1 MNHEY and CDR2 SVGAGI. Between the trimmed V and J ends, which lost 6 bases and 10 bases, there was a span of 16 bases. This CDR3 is CASSLSGIREQFF. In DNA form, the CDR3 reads TGTGCCAGCAGCCTTAGCGGAATCAGAGAGCAGTTCTTC.